This T cell receptor (beta chain) emerged from a study of T cells in Graves' hyperthyroidism and ophthalmopathy. It was RNA transcripts that yielded the amplified TCR beta CDR3 regions. In the first-round RT-PCR of the TCR CDR3, the HTBI primer set was used. One entry per CDR3 protein results from TCRdb running MiXCR on the multiplex PCR reads. The table has under 450,000 distinct CDR3 sequences, roughly 14% seen once. This clonotype was seen many times. Trimming shortened V by 2 bases and J by 5 bases, and 10 bases separated the two germline ends. In germline, CDR1 is MDHEN, CDR2 SYDVKM. The CDR3 runs to 13 residues.

The TCR comes from a woman between 18 and 30 years old with Graves' hyperthyroidism. Material: blood. The J gene is TRBJ2-7, the V gene TRBV28, with no clear D. The CDR3 nucleotides read TGTGCCAGCAGTTTAAGGCCGTTTGACGAGCAGTACTTC. Translation gives CASSLRPFDEQYF.